This passage covers 18 T cell receptor beta chains from one sample sequenced in a study of post-analysis software for immune sequencing data. Unique molecular identifiers had been added to the TCR beta cDNA libraries. TCRdb reprocessed the PCR reads via MiXCR and lists one record per CDR3 protein. The top ten clones hold roughly 1.6% of a sample with roughly 170,000 distinct CDR3 sequences, approximately 28% of them seen once. Broader study findings: Compared with controls, patients had more of about 5 TRBV segments, including TRBV5-6, TRBV5-1 and TRBV20-1.

The antigens for these receptors are not known. Sequencing input: blood. These receptors all come from a girl aged 5-17 years with multiple sclerosis.

In DNA form, the CDR3 reads TGCGCCAGCAGCCAAGGGACAACGAACACCGGGGAGCTGTTTTTT. This encodes CASSQGTTNTGELFF. The rearrangement links TRBV4-1 to TRBJ2-2; D perhaps matches TRBD1 (5 bases). There are 15 residues in the CDR3. Germline CDR1 MGHRA, CDR2 YSYEKL. V lost 1 base, J lost 0 bases, and 6 bases lay in between.

This clonotype appeared once. The chain joins TRBV30 to TRBJ1-1; 9 bases align to TRBD1. The CDR3 runs 14 residues. Per germline, CDR1 GTSNPN and CDR2 SVGIG (reference sequence). After removal of 4 bases from V and 4 bases from J, the junction contained 7 bases not matched to a gene. The CDR3 sequence: CAWKTGGLVTEAFF. For the CDR3, the DNA is TGTGCCTGGAAAACAGGGGGCCTAGTCACTGAAGCTTTCTTT.

At least ten counts were recorded for this clonotype. The gene calls are TRBV5-1 and TRBJ2-1; 9 positions match TRBD1. This CDR3 has 13 amino acids. Germline trimming cut 4 bases from V and 7 bases from J; bases unmatched to any gene: 3. The germline gives CDR1 SGHRS, CDR2 YFSETQ. CDR3 loop: CASSPTGGNEQFF. CDR3 DNA sequence: TGCGCCAGCAGCCCGACAGGGGGGAATGAGCAGTTCTTC.

Ten or more counts support this clonotype. The chain joins TRBV5-1 to TRBJ2-5, with D unclear. Deletions cut 6 bases from V and 5 bases from J, with 5 bases between. CDR1 is SGHRS, CDR2 YFSETQ, per germline. This CDR3 comprises 10 residues. CDR3 nucleotides: TGCGCCAGCACCGGGGAGACCCAGTACTTC. Amino acid sequence: CASTGETQYF.

This clonotype has ten or more counts. The rearrangement uses TRBV10-3 and TRBJ2-1, with 9 bases aligning to TRBD2. Per the germline V gene, CDR1 is ENHRY and CDR2 is SYGVKD. This CDR3 contains 14 residues. The ends lost 2 bases at V and 8 bases at J; junction bases unmatched: 4. The CDR3 DNA reads as TGTGCCATCAGTGAGGCGGGAGGGCGCGATGAGCAGTTCTTC. Translating gives CAISEAGGRDEQFF.

This clonotype has only a few counts. The chain joins TRBV29-1 to TRBJ2-5; D may be TRBD2 (5 bases). V was cut by 7 bases and J by 11 bases, with 20 bases left in between. The V gene's germline CDR1 is SQVTM and CDR2 ANQGSEA. The CDR3 is 12 amino acids. The CDR3 DNA follows: TGCAGCGGGAGGCCCCCTTACAATGAGCAGTACTTC. This codes for CSGRPPYNEQYF.

At least ten counts were recorded for this clonotype. The rearrangement links TRBV11-1 to TRBJ2-3; perhaps TRBD2 as D (7 bases). V dropped 3 bases and J dropped 4 bases, with 11 bases sitting between them. CDR1 is SGHAT and CDR2 is FQDESV in the germline V gene (reference sequence). This CDR3 has 14 amino acids. The CDR3 loop is CASSLRGRADTQYF. CDR3 in DNA: TGTGCCAGCAGCTTGCGGGGGCGTGCAGATACGCAGTATTTT. Full variable domain (remainder filled in from reference TRBV11-1 and TRBJ2-3): EAEVAQSPRYKITEKSQAVAFWCDPISGHATLYWYRQILGQGPELLVQFQDESVVDDSQLPKDRFSAERLKGVDSTLKIQPAELGDSAMYLCASSLRGRADTQYFGPGTRLTVL.

This clonotype was seen many times. The V gene is TRBV27, the J gene TRBJ1-2; D perhaps matches TRBD1 (5 bases). Trimming removed 3 bases from V and 4 bases from J, with 15 bases in between. The germline CDR1 and CDR2 sequences are MNHEY and SMNVEV (reference sequence). The CDR3 sequence is 15 residues long. CDR3 protein: CASSFYRGALYGYTF. In DNA, the CDR3 is TGTGCCAGCAGTTTCTACCGAGGGGCGCTCTATGGCTACACCTTC.

This clonotype occurred once. A much larger clone sits a single nucleotide away, making a read error possible. The chain joins TRBV28 to TRBJ2-5; D might be TRBD1 (8 bases). Judging by the DNA end, TRBJ2-7 fits better; the J call may be wrong. Germline V gene lookup returns CDR1 MDHEN and CDR2 SYDVKM. CDR3 size: 12 residues. CDR3 sequence: CTSKQGGNEQYF. Written as DNA, the CDR3 is TGTACCAGTAAACAGGGGGGGAACGAGCAGTACTTC.

For this clonotype: A much larger clone lies a single base off, so this may be a read error. The chain combines TRBV5-6 with TRBJ2-3; D unclear. V lost 4 bases and J 6 bases, leaving 15 bases between the germline ends. The CDR3 contains 14 residues. Germline V gives CDR1 SGHDT, CDR2 YYEEEE. The CDR3 nucleotides are TGTGCCAGCAGCCCTGTCCTTACTCGGGATACGCAGTATTTT. It is translated as CASSPVLTRDTQYF.

Concerning this clonotype: A much larger clone sits a single nucleotide away, making a read error possible. The genes are TRBV4-1 and TRBJ2-7; 13 bases fit TRBD2. The V gene's germline CDR1 is MGHRA and CDR2 YSYEKL. The V and J ends lost 2 bases and 6 bases, in that order; junction bases with no gene match: 13. This CDR3 region has 18 residues. The CDR3 here is CASSQIDPAGLAGVEQYF. The CDR3 DNA is TGCGCCAGCAGCCAAATTGACCCTGCCGGACTAGCGGGAGTCGAGCAGTACTTC.

This clonotype came up many times. The chain joins TRBV20-1 to TRBJ2-1; TRBD1 is a possible D gene (6 bases). Looked up from germline, CDR1 is DFQATT and CDR2 is SNEGSKA (reference sequence). The CDR3 consists of 16 residues. Trimming took off 5 bases at V and 0 bases at J, with 17 bases between the two ends. This CDR3 reads CSALEQGPYSYNEQFF. For the CDR3, the DNA is TGCAGTGCTCTTGAACAGGGCCCCTACTCCTACAATGAGCAGTTCTTC.

Details on this clonotype: This sequence may be a read error, since a much larger clone differs from it by one base. The chain is built from TRBV25-1 and TRBJ2-7, with 9 positions matching TRBD1. The CDR3 spans 17 residues. J gave up 7 bases and V 4 bases, and 17 bases lay outside the gene matches. Germline-derived CDR1 and CDR2 are MGHDK and SYGVNS. CDR3 sequence (DNA): TGTGCCAGCAGTGCCAAGTACAGGGGGCTTTCCTACAATGAGCAGTACTTC. Protein: CASSAKYRGLSYNEQYF.

The J gene is TRBJ2-3, the V gene TRBV4-1; unclear D gene. V lost 1 base and J 1 base, leaving 9 bases between the germline ends. The CDR3 loop spans 15 amino acids. Germline V gene lookup returns CDR1 MGHRA and CDR2 YSYEKL. The CDR3 bases are TGCGCCAGCAGCCAAGTGGGGTCACGCACAGATACGCAGTATTTT. Protein sequence: CASSQVGSRTDTQYF.

This clonotype was picked up many times. This sequence joins TRBV20-1 and TRBJ2-1, with 9 bases identical to TRBD2. There are 21 residues in the CDR3. J was trimmed by 0 bases and V by 2 bases; bases with no gene match: 20. Germline CDR1 is DFQATT and CDR2 is SNEGSKA (reference sequence). CDR3 sequence: CSARSVVAGVQLSGSYNEQFF. CDR3 nucleotides: TGCAGTGCTAGATCCGTCGTAGCGGGAGTGCAGCTTTCTGGCTCCTACAATGAGCAGTTCTTC.

This clonotype has a count of ten or more. The rearrangement uses TRBV6-5 and TRBJ1-1; D might be TRBD1 (6 bases). The V end lost 0 bases, the J end lost 1 base, and 9 bases lay between the germline ends. The germline V gene has CDR1 MNHEY and CDR2 SVGAGI. There are 15 residues in the CDR3. The CDR3 nucleotides are TGTGCCAGCAGTTACTCGGGGGCGTCGAACACTGAAGCTTTCTTT. Translation: CASSYSGASNTEAFF.

This clonotype has ten or more counts. This chain joins TRBV24-1 and TRBJ2-1; D gene ambiguous. V lost 0 bases and J 10 bases, leaving 6 bases between the germline ends. CDR1 and CDR2 (germline): KGHDR, SFDVKD. The CDR3 sequence is 12 residues long. CDR3 nucleotide sequence: TGTGCCACCAGTGATTTGAGCCGGGAGCAGTTCTTC. As protein: CATSDLSREQFF.

This clonotype was seen repeatedly, ten times or more. J is TRBJ2-5 and V is TRBV20-1; 10 bases fit TRBD2. The CDR3 runs to 13 residues. The V gene's germline CDR1 is DFQATT and CDR2 SNEGSKA (reference sequence). The ends lost 3 bases at V and 5 bases at J; junction bases unmatched: 3. CDR3 coding DNA: TGCAGTGCTAGTCCGGGACTAGCGGAGACCCAGTACTTC. Protein sequence: CSASPGLAETQYF.